This T cell receptor (beta chain) was recovered during a study of blood T cell repertoires in COVID-19. Participants were placed into cohorts based on the clinical history they reported. Clones were read by immunoSEQ multiplex PCR, and TCRdb kept only the in-frame ones, dropping some. Of 300,000 to 350,000 clones detected, roughly 87% appear once; the ten largest clones hold more than 0.8%. The CDR3 covers 17 residues. Germline V CDR1 and CDR2: SGHTA, FQGNSA. V trimming: 1 base; J trimming: 4 bases; junction bases outside the gene matches: 9. The sequenced material came from PBMCs or T cells enriched from blood (not recorded which). The chain links TRBV7-2 to TRBJ2-3; 9 bases are a match to TRBD2. The clonotype comes from a woman aged 30 to 39 who had recovered from COVID-19. CDR3 nucleotides: TGTGCCAGCAGCTTAGTATCAGGGCTAGCGGGACCAGATACGCAGTATTTT. Translating gives CASSLVSGLAGPDTQYF.